One sample yielded the 6 T cell receptor beta chains listed below, sequenced in a study of blood T cell repertoires in COVID-19. The assay was immunoSEQ multiplex PCR, and TCRdb's table has in-frame clones only and misses some. The repertoire holds about 230,000 clones, around nine tenths seen once, with roughly 4% in the top ten. The source material was PBMCs or T cells enriched from blood (not recorded which). The receptors come from a woman younger than 45 with acute COVID-19.

V usage is TRBV6-5 and J usage is TRBJ1-6, with D possibly TRBD1 on 5 matching bases. Trimming shortened V by 10 bases and J by 7 bases, and 14 bases separated the two germline ends. The CDR3 runs to 13 residues. Per the germline V gene, CDR1 is MNHEY and CDR2 is SVGAGI. The CDR3 region has the DNA TGTGCCATCCGAGGAGGGACCAATTCACCCCTCCACTTT. Protein sequence: CAIRGGTNSPLHF.

The genes are TRBV9 and TRBJ2-1; D is possibly TRBD2 (6 bases). Trimming shortened V by 0 bases and J by 4 bases, and 14 bases separated the two germline ends. CDR1 is SGDLS, CDR2 YYNGEE, per germline. The CDR3 spans 16 residues. The CDR3 sequence: CASSVGGMAGYNEQFF. In DNA form, the CDR3 reads TGTGCCAGCAGCGTAGGGGGAATGGCGGGATACAATGAGCAGTTCTTC.

V is TRBV11-3 and J is TRBJ2-5; possibly TRBD1 for D (5 bases). Trimming stripped 5 bases from V and 0 bases from J, with 7 bases between. Germline V gene lookup returns CDR1 SGHNT and CDR2 YENEEA. The CDR3 spans 13 residues. The CDR3 DNA is TGTGCCAGCAGCGCGACAGACCAAGAGACCCAGTACTTC. This sequence encodes CASSATDQETQYF.

This clone was observed a single time. This chain connects TRBV12-3 or TRBV12-4 to TRBJ2-7, with a weak D call TRBD1 (6 bases). V lost 5 bases and J lost 4, with 9 bases in between. The CDR3 has 12 amino acids. The CDR3 DNA follows: TGTGCCAGCAGTACGGACAGTTACGAGCAGTACTTC. This gives the protein CASSTDSYEQYF.

The V and J genes are TRBV19 and TRBJ1-1; 8 positions agree with TRBD1. With 4 bases clipped from V and 3 bases from J, the junction kept 10 bases outside the gene matches. The germline gives CDR1 LNHDA, CDR2 SQIVND (reference sequence). The CDR3 has 16 amino acids. CDR3 bases: TGTGCCAGTAGTAGGGGCCCCGGGACAGGATACACTGAAGCTTTCTTT. Amino acid sequence: CASSRGPGTGYTEAFF.

This rearrangement joins TRBV2 to TRBJ1-3; weak D call: TRBD1 (5 bases). Trimming removed 7 bases from V and 1 base from J, with 17 bases in between. The CDR3 consists of 16 residues. Germline values: CDR1 SNHLY, CDR2 FYNNEI. The CDR3 is CASNSGRTRSGNTIYF. CDR3 DNA: TGTGCCAGCAATTCCGGACGGACAAGGTCTGGAAACACCATATATTTT.